A selection of T cell receptor beta chains follows, all from one sample in a study of cytomegalovirus exposure and HLA in healthy donors. Using immunoSEQ multiplex PCR, the repertoire was profiled, and TCRdb retains in-frame clones only, with some absent. The table lists 110,000 to 150,000 clones, 70% of them singletons, with 1.5% to 2% in the top ten. Sequencing was done on a sample of PBMCs. These receptors all come from a woman in her twenties or thirties in good health and CMV-seronegative. Each CDR3 is given with its conserved first and last residue. Each record gives: CDR3 protein, CDR3 DNA, V gene, clone size, J gene, D gene. The D gene is left open where the match is weak. Clone size, where shown, is once, few, many, or a class for clones that have expanded.

cdr3_aa: CASSQDRLAASYEQYF; cdr3_nt: TGTGCCAGCAGCCAAGATCGGCTAGCGGCCTCCTACGAGCAGTACTTC; v_call: TRBV4-2; clone_size: -; j_call: TRBJ2-7; d_call: TRBD2
cdr3_aa: CASSWAGREQFF; cdr3_nt: TGTGCCAGCAGTTGGGCAGGCAGGGAGCAGTTCTTC; v_call: TRBV6-1; clone_size: -; j_call: TRBJ2-1; d_call: -
cdr3_aa: CASSSQGGGGELFF; cdr3_nt: TGTGCCAGCAGTTCACAGGGGGGGGGCGGGGAGCTGTTTTTT; v_call: TRBV5-5; clone_size: -; j_call: TRBJ2-2; d_call: -
cdr3_aa: CSVDRGTEAFF; cdr3_nt: TGCAGCGTTGACCGGGGGACTGAAGCTTTCTTT; v_call: TRBV29-1; clone_size: -; j_call: TRBJ1-1; d_call: -
cdr3_aa: CASSLSTAWQGRARGYTF; cdr3_nt: TGTGCCAGCAGCTTAAGTACGGCGTGGCAGGGGCGCGCGAGGGGCTACACCTTC; v_call: TRBV7-9; clone_size: -; j_call: TRBJ1-2; d_call: -
cdr3_aa: CAISEGGKLHEKLFF; cdr3_nt: TGTGCCATCAGTGAAGGGGGTAAATTACATGAAAAACTGTTTTTT; v_call: TRBV10-3; clone_size: -; j_call: TRBJ1-4; d_call: -
cdr3_aa: CASKPGMNTEAFF; cdr3_nt: TGTGCCAGTAAACCGGGAATGAACACTGAAGCTTTCTTT; v_call: TRBV7-8; clone_size: -; j_call: TRBJ1-1; d_call: -
cdr3_aa: CASRAGQAGTGELFF; cdr3_nt: TGTGCCAGCAGGGCGGGACAGGCGGGAACCGGGGAGCTGTTTTTT; v_call: TRBV27; clone_size: -; j_call: TRBJ2-2; d_call: TRBD1
cdr3_aa: CASNEAVGGNYNEQFF; cdr3_nt: TGTGCCAGCAACGAGGCAGTGGGAGGGAACTACAATGAGCAGTTCTTC; v_call: TRBV2; clone_size: -; j_call: TRBJ2-1; d_call: TRBD2
cdr3_aa: CASNQYNEQFF; cdr3_nt: TGTGCCAGCAACCAGTACAATGAGCAGTTCTTC; v_call: TRBV2; clone_size: few; j_call: TRBJ2-1; d_call: -
cdr3_aa: CASSDRVKNIQYF; cdr3_nt: TGTGCCAGTAGCGACAGGGTAAAAAACATTCAGTACTTC; v_call: TRBV19; clone_size: -; j_call: TRBJ2-4; d_call: TRBD1
cdr3_aa: CASNPMRGEKLFF; cdr3_nt: TGTGCCAGTAATCCGATGCGTGGTGAAAAACTGTTTTTT; v_call: TRBV19; clone_size: -; j_call: TRBJ1-4; d_call: -
cdr3_aa: CASSLGGLADSYNEQFF; cdr3_nt: TGTGCCAGCAGCTTAGGGGGGCTAGCGGACTCCTACAATGAGCAGTTCTTC; v_call: TRBV11-3; clone_size: -; j_call: TRBJ2-1; d_call: -
cdr3_aa: CASSQAYQETQYF; cdr3_nt: TGTGCCAGCAGCCAGGCATACCAAGAGACCCAGTACTTC; v_call: TRBV7-3; clone_size: few; j_call: TRBJ2-5; d_call: -
cdr3_aa: CASSLRGRLAKFYNEQFF; cdr3_nt: TGTGCCAGCAGCTTAAGGGGGCGACTAGCGAAATTCTACAATGAGCAGTTCTTC; v_call: TRBV11-2; clone_size: few; j_call: TRBJ2-1; d_call: -
cdr3_aa: CASSLGGYYGYTF; cdr3_nt: TGTGCCAGCAGCTTAGGAGGGTACTATGGCTACACCTTC; v_call: TRBV5-6; clone_size: -; j_call: TRBJ1-2; d_call: -
cdr3_aa: CASSMTGPSTDTQYF; cdr3_nt: TGCGCCAGCAGCATGACAGGGCCTAGCACAGATACGCAGTATTTT; v_call: TRBV5-1; clone_size: -; j_call: TRBJ2-3; d_call: TRBD1
cdr3_aa: CASSLGSGGYNEQFF; cdr3_nt: TGCGCCAGCAGCTTAGGTAGCGGGGGCTACAATGAGCAGTTCTTC; v_call: TRBV5-1; clone_size: -; j_call: TRBJ2-1; d_call: TRBD2
cdr3_aa: CAWSYTGQGGYEAFF; cdr3_nt: TGTGCCTGGAGTTATACGGGACAGGGCGGTTATGAAGCTTTCTTT; v_call: TRBV30; clone_size: -; j_call: TRBJ1-1; d_call: TRBD1
cdr3_aa: CAISTRDRVGRDGYTF; cdr3_nt: TGTGCCATCAGTACCCGGGACAGGGTGGGGCGTGATGGCTACACCTTC; v_call: TRBV10-3; clone_size: -; j_call: TRBJ1-2; d_call: TRBD1
cdr3_aa: CASSYQSQGAGEQYF; cdr3_nt: TGTGCCAGCTCTTACCAGTCCCAGGGGGCAGGCGAGCAGTACTTC; v_call: TRBV18; clone_size: -; j_call: TRBJ2-7; d_call: TRBD1
cdr3_aa: CASSLRVTEAFF; cdr3_nt: TGTGCCAGCAGTCTCAGGGTCACTGAAGCTTTCTTT; v_call: TRBV28; clone_size: -; j_call: TRBJ1-1; d_call: -
cdr3_aa: CASSPPAGDSSYNEQFF; cdr3_nt: TGTGCCAGTAGTCCACCCGCAGGGGACAGCTCCTACAATGAGCAGTTCTTC; v_call: TRBV19; clone_size: -; j_call: TRBJ2-1; d_call: TRBD1
cdr3_aa: CASSSSGGGDQPQHF; cdr3_nt: TGTGCCAGCAGTAGCAGTGGAGGGGGGGATCAGCCCCAGCATTTT; v_call: TRBV7-3; clone_size: few; j_call: TRBJ1-5; d_call: -
cdr3_aa: CASSSFSGVHEQYF; cdr3_nt: TGCGCCAGCAGCTCCTTTTCAGGGGTCCACGAGCAGTACTTC; v_call: TRBV5-1; clone_size: -; j_call: TRBJ2-7; d_call: -
cdr3_aa: CASSAKGVNTEAFF; cdr3_nt: TGTGCCAGCAGCGCAAAAGGAGTGAACACTGAAGCTTTCTTT; v_call: TRBV21-1; clone_size: few; j_call: TRBJ1-1; d_call: -
cdr3_aa: CASSYSGTGKAGELFF; cdr3_nt: TGTGCCAGCAGTTACAGCGGGACAGGGAAGGCCGGGGAGCTGTTTTTT; v_call: TRBV6-5; clone_size: few; j_call: TRBJ2-2; d_call: TRBD1
cdr3_aa: CASSRGGSEGHTF; cdr3_nt: TGTGCCAGCAGCCGAGGAGGATCGGAGGGCCACACCTTC; v_call: TRBV7-3; clone_size: -; j_call: TRBJ1-2; d_call: -
cdr3_aa: CASSQLRGGYYGYTF; cdr3_nt: TGTGCCAGCAGCCAACTACGGGGAGGATACTATGGCTACACCTTC; v_call: TRBV14; clone_size: -; j_call: TRBJ1-2; d_call: -
cdr3_aa: CASSSTTGFRNTIYF; cdr3_nt: TGTGCCAGCAGCTCGACTACAGGGTTCCGAAACACCATATATTTT; v_call: TRBV7-9; clone_size: -; j_call: TRBJ1-3; d_call: -
cdr3_aa: CASSPHSSTSGGAGEQFF; cdr3_nt: TGTGCCAGCAGCCCGCATTCCTCGACTAGCGGGGGGGCGGGTGAGCAGTTCTTC; v_call: TRBV7-3; clone_size: -; j_call: TRBJ2-1; d_call: TRBD2
cdr3_aa: CASSLWDRVEDTIYF; cdr3_nt: TGCGCCAGCAGCCTCTGGGACAGGGTAGAGGACACCATATATTTT; v_call: TRBV4-1; clone_size: -; j_call: TRBJ1-3; d_call: TRBD1
cdr3_aa: CASTPMGGSYNEQFF; cdr3_nt: TGTGCCAGCACCCCGATGGGGGGCTCCTACAATGAGCAGTTCTTC; v_call: TRBV7-9; clone_size: -; j_call: TRBJ2-1; d_call: -
cdr3_aa: CASSRDHRSSSYNSPLHF; cdr3_nt: TGCGCCAGCAGCCGAGACCACAGGTCTAGCTCCTATAATTCACCCCTCCACTTT; v_call: TRBV4-1; clone_size: -; j_call: TRBJ1-6; d_call: -
cdr3_aa: CASSQDGIPETQYF; cdr3_nt: TGTGCCAGCAGCCAAGACGGGATCCCAGAGACCCAGTACTTC; v_call: TRBV7-3; clone_size: -; j_call: TRBJ2-5; d_call: -
cdr3_aa: CASSLVTSISGEQYF; cdr3_nt: TGCGCCAGCAGCTTGGTAACGAGTATAAGCGGCGAGCAGTACTTC; v_call: TRBV5-1; clone_size: -; j_call: TRBJ2-7; d_call: -
cdr3_aa: CASSSTGTGDGYTF; cdr3_nt: TGCGCCAGCAGCTCAACGGGGACAGGGGATGGCTACACCTTC; v_call: TRBV5-1; clone_size: -; j_call: TRBJ1-2; d_call: TRBD1
cdr3_aa: CASSQALAGRGRNEQFF; cdr3_nt: TGCGCCAGCAGCCAGGCCCTCGCTGGGAGGGGTCGCAATGAGCAGTTCTTC; v_call: TRBV4-1; clone_size: -; j_call: TRBJ2-1; d_call: TRBD2
cdr3_aa: CASSLDGDYVETQYF; cdr3_nt: TGTGCCAGCAGCTTAGACGGGGACTACGTGGAGACCCAGTACTTC; v_call: TRBV11-2; clone_size: -; j_call: TRBJ2-5; d_call: TRBD2
cdr3_aa: CASRPGQAPHGYTF; cdr3_nt: TGTGCCAGTAGACCCGGACAGGCGCCCCATGGCTACACCTTC; v_call: TRBV19; clone_size: -; j_call: TRBJ1-2; d_call: TRBD1
cdr3_aa: CASSLDPGSGANVLTF; cdr3_nt: TGTGCCAGCAGCTTAGATCCAGGCTCTGGGGCCAACGTCCTGACTTTC; v_call: TRBV11-2; clone_size: -; j_call: TRBJ2-6; d_call: -
cdr3_aa: CAISGLAVQSTGELFF; cdr3_nt: TGTGCCATCTCAGGACTAGCGGTACAGTCTACCGGGGAGCTGTTTTTT; v_call: TRBV10-3; clone_size: -; j_call: TRBJ2-2; d_call: TRBD2
cdr3_aa: CASSQDRGGPNTGELFF; cdr3_nt: TGTGCCAGCAGCCAAGATCGGGGGGGGCCGAACACCGGGGAGCTGTTTTTT; v_call: TRBV14; clone_size: -; j_call: TRBJ2-2; d_call: TRBD2